The entry below describes one T cell receptor beta chain. The data were taken from a study of blood T cell repertoires in COVID-19. Across the study: Samples representing acute and convalescent COVID-19 were sourced from the United States, Italy and Spain. In each case, the material was cDNA or gDNA derived from T cells, B-cell-depleted T cells, or PBMCs.

Authors' methods: Reference gene primer amplification yielded estimated nucleated cell counts. Only in-frame clones appear in the TCRdb table, and some are missing; sequencing was by immunoSEQ multiplex PCR. V and J calls and clone size follow that table, whereas D and trimming were derived from the DNA. The sample lists approximately 360,000 clones, nearly 90% occurring once. V lost 10 bases, J lost 1 base, and 12 bases lay in between. There are 13 residues in the CDR3. CDR1 is SEHNR, CDR2 FQNEAQ, per germline (reference sequence). This receptor was taken from a man aged 18-30 years with active or convalescent COVID-19. The rearrangement joins TRBV7-9 to TRBJ2-3; TRBD1 is a possible D gene (6 bases). Sequencing was carried out using peripheral blood. CDR3 residues: CANKGVGTDTQYF. In DNA form, the CDR3 reads TGTGCCAACAAGGGGGTCGGCACAGATACGCAGTATTTT. Variable domain in full (rest from reference TRBV7-9 and TRBJ2-3): DTGVSQNPRHKITKRGQNVTFRCDPISEHNRLYWYRQTLGQGPEFLTYFQNEAQLEKSRLLSDRFSAERPKGSFSTLEIQRTEQGDSAMYLCANKGVGTDTQYFGPGTRLTVL.